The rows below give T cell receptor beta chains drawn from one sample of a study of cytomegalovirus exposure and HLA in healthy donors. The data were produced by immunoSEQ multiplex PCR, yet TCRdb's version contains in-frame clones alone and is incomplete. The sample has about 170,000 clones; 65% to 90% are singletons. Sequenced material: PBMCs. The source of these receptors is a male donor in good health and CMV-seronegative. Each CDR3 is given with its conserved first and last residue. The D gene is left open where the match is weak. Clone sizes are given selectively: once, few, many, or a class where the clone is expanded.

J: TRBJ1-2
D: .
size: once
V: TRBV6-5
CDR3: CASSYSGGAASGYTF
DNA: TGTGCCAGCAGTTACTCAGGGGGGGCAGCGAGCGGCTACACCTTC

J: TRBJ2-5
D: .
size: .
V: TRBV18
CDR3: CASSPGSQETQYF
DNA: TGTGCCAGCTCACCAGGCAGCCAAGAGACCCAGTACTTC

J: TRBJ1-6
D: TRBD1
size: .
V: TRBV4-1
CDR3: CASSPTSQGSSYNSPLHF
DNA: TGCGCCAGCAGCCCCACTTCACAGGGGAGCTCCTATAATTCACCCCTCCACTTT

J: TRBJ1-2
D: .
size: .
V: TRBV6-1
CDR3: CASSEGTAGYGYTF
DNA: TGTGCCAGCAGTGAAGGGACAGCCGGCTATGGCTACACCTTC

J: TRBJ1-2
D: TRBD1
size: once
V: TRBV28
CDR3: CASSSGQGYGYTF
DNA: TGTGCCAGCAGTTCGGGACAGGGCTATGGCTACACCTTC

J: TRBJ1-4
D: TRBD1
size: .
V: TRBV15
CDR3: CATSRDSRGDFREKLFF
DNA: TGTGCCACCAGCAGAGATTCCAGGGGGGATTTTCGGGAAAAACTGTTTTTT

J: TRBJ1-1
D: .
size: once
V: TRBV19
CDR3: CASSAQGTTNTEAFF
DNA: TGTGCCAGTAGTGCTCAGGGGACTACTAACACTGAAGCTTTCTTT

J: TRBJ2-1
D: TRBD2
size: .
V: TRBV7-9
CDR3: CASSIPASGGYNEQFF
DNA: TGTGCCAGCAGCATCCCCGCTAGCGGGGGCTACAATGAGCAGTTCTTC

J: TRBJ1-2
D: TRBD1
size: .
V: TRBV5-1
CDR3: CASNPRPNRQGRLYGYTF
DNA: TGCGCCAGCAACCCAAGACCGAATAGACAGGGCCGTTTGTATGGCTACACCTTC

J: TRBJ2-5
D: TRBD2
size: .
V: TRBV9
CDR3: CASSVTGAGGLETQYF
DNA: TGTGCCAGCAGCGTAACTGGAGCGGGGGGGCTGGAGACCCAGTACTTC

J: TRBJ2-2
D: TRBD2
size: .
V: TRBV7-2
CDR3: CASSLRGSNTGELFF
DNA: TGTGCCAGCAGCTTGCGGGGGTCGAACACCGGGGAGCTGTTTTTT

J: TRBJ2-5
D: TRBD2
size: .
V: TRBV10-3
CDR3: CAISESLAESQETQYF
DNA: TGTGCCATCAGTGAGTCCCTAGCGGAGAGCCAAGAGACCCAGTACTTC

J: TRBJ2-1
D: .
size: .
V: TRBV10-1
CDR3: CASSERRDGNEQFF
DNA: TGCGCCAGCAGTGAGAGGAGGGATGGTAATGAGCAGTTCTTC

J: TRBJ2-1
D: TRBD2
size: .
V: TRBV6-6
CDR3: CVSRGTSVYNEQFF
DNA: TGTGTCAGCAGGGGGACTAGCGTTTACAATGAGCAGTTCTTC

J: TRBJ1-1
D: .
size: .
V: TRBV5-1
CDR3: CASSSGRRGGFTEAFF
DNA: TGCGCCAGCAGCTCGGGGCGTAGGGGGGGATTCACTGAAGCTTTCTTT

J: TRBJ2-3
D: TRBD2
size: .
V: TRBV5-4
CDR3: CASSWQVAGGSTDTQYF
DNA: TGTGCCAGCAGCTGGCAGGTCGCGGGGGGGAGCACAGATACGCAGTATTTT

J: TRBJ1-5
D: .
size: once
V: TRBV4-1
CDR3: CASSQQGGGNQPQHF
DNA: TGCGCCAGCAGCCAACAGGGAGGGGGAAATCAGCCCCAGCATTTT

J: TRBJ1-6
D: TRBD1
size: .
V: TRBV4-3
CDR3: CASSRQGNSPLHF
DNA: TGCGCCAGCAGTCGACAGGGAAATTCACCCCTCCACTTT

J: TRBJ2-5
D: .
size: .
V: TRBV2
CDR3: CASSVSPETQYF
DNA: TGTGCCAGCAGTGTCTCCCCAGAGACCCAGTACTTC

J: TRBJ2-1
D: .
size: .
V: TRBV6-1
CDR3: CATSNSRYGYNEQFF
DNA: TGTGCCACCTCCAACTCTAGGTACGGGTACAATGAGCAGTTCTTC

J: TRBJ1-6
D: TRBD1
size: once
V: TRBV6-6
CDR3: CASSLTGDDSPLHF
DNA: TGTGCCAGCAGCTTGACAGGGGATGATTCACCCCTCCACTTT

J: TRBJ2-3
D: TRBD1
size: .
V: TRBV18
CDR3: CASSPYTGVGTDTQYF
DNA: TGTGCCAGCTCACCTTATACAGGGGTCGGCACAGATACGCAGTATTTT

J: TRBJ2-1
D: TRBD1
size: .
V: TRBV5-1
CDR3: CASSWAGGENEQFF
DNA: TGCGCCAGCAGTTGGGCAGGGGGCGAGAATGAGCAGTTCTTC

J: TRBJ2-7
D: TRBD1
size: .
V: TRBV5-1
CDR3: CASSLGGTGGYEQYF
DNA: TGCGCCAGCAGCTTGGGGGGGACAGGCGGCTACGAGCAGTACTTC

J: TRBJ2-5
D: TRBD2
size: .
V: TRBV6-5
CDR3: CASRGAGGRETQYF
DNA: TGTGCCAGCAGGGGAGCGGGGGGCCGGGAGACCCAGTACTTC

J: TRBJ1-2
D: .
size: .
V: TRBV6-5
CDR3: CASMGGPNYGYTF
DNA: TGTGCCAGCATGGGGGGACCTAACTATGGCTACACCTTC

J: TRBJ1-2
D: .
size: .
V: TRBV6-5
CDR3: CASSYSREGTIDGYTF
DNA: TGTGCCAGCAGTTACTCTAGGGAAGGGACAATCGATGGCTACACCTTC

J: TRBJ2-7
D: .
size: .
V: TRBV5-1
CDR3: CASSLEDTPSYEQYF
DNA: TGCGCCAGCAGCTTGGAGGACACCCCTTCCTACGAGCAGTACTTC

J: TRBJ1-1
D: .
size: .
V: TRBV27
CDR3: CASSLYFGGGNTEAFF
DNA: TGTGCCAGCAGTTTATATTTTGGGGGAGGAAACACTGAAGCTTTCTTT

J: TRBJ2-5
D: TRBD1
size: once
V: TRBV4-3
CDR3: CASSPRTGAQETQYF
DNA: TGCGCCAGCAGCCCCCGGACAGGGGCCCAAGAGACCCAGTACTTC

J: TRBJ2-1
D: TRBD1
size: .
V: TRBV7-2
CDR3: CASSPPGQGHEQFF
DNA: TGTGCCAGCAGCCCCCCGGGACAGGGCCATGAGCAGTTCTTC

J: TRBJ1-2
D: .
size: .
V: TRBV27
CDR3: CASSLSSGRDPGYTF
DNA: TGTGCCAGCAGTTTATCCTCGGGCAGGGATCCTGGCTACACCTTC

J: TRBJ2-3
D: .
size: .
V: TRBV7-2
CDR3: CASSWAAGASTDTQYF
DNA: TGTGCCAGCAGCTGGGCTGCGGGGGCTAGCACAGATACGCAGTATTTT

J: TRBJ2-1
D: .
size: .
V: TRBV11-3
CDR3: CASSPQRGGRFDEQFF
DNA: TGTGCCAGCAGCCCCCAGAGGGGGGGCCGGTTCGATGAGCAGTTCTTC

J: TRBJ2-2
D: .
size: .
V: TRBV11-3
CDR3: CASRAGMAGELFF
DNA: TGTGCCAGCAGAGCAGGGATGGCCGGGGAGCTGTTTTTT

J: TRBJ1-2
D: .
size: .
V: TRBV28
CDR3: CASSQGARGAGYTF
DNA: TGTGCCAGCAGCCAAGGTGCCAGGGGAGCCGGCTACACCTTC

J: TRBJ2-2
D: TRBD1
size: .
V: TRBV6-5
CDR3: CASRDSSTGELFF
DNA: TGTGCCAGCCGGGACAGTTCGACCGGGGAGCTGTTTTTT

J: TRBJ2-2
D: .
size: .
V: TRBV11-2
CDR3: CASSLVPSDTGELFF
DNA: TGTGCCAGCAGCTTAGTTCCGTCGGACACCGGGGAGCTGTTTTTT

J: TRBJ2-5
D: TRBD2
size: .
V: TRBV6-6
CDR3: CASRRGPSGVQETQYF
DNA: TGTGCCAGCAGGAGGGGGCCTAGCGGGGTGCAAGAGACCCAGTACTTC

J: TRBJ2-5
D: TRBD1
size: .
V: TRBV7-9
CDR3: CASSMGQGASYF
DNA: TGTGCCAGCAGCATGGGACAGGGGGCCTCCTACTTC

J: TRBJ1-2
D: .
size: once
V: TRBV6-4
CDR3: CASSDRGNGYTF
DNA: TGTGCCAGCAGTGACAGGGGAAATGGCTACACCTTC

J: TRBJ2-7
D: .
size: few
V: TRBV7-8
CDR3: CASSSPGREQYF
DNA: TGTGCCAGCAGCTCCCCAGGCCGGGAGCAGTACTTC

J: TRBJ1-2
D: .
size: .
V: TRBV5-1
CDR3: CASSFKAGSAYTF
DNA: TGCGCCAGCAGCTTTAAAGCAGGGTCTGCCTACACCTTC

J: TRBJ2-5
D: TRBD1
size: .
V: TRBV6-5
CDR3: CASSYGAGQGGETQYF
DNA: TGTGCCAGCAGTTACGGGGCGGGACAGGGGGGAGAGACCCAGTACTTC

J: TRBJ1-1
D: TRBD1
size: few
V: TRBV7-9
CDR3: CASSYEFGQGAEAFF
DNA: TGTGCCAGCAGTTATGAATTCGGACAGGGCGCTGAAGCTTTCTTT